This TCR beta chain was captured by sequencing in a study of blood T cell repertoires in COVID-19 (dated by TCRdb to about 2020). At the level of the whole study: Samples from collaborators originated in the United States, Italy and Spain and spanned both the acute and convalescent phases of COVID-19. The material from the prospective study consisted of cDNA or gDNA derived from T cells, B-cell-depleted T cells, or PBMCs. The dataset comprised deeply sampled blood TCRbeta repertoires from subjects exposed to, actively infected with, or recovered from COVID-19. The repertoires were released in a freely available public database meant as a resource for research on the immune response to SARS-CoV-2. The samples were drawn from the first 160 participants of the ongoing ImmuneRACE study and from over 950 subjects provided by 6 global collaborators. Nearly every sample came with metadata listing a de-identified subject ID, COVID-19 status, age in years and sex. Where HLA class I and class II types were available, the types were taken from metadata supplied by the sample provider, not from assay-based typing.

Study-wide conclusions, independent of this receptor: How much clinical and demographic metadata was included differed by source and by participant, and the metadata was provided uncurated.

From its cysteine to its phenylalanine, the CDR3 spans 20 amino acids. The only DNA kept is the CDR3, 60 bases in frame from the first base. To note about this clone: The antigen it recognizes is unknown. No much larger clone is present one base from it, and per-base qualities are unavailable.

TCRbeta CDR3 regions were amplified from genomic DNA by means of the immunoSEQ Assay, a bias-controlled multiplex PCR. Per the source publication's procedure: Within the assay, amplification of reference gene primers was used to estimate how many nucleated cells each sample contained. Sequence reads were collapsed and filtered to measure the absolute abundance of every unique TCRbeta CDR3 rearrangement. For each sample, productive Simpson clonality was calculated as the square root of Simpson's diversity index over productive rearrangements. TCRdb retrieved this table from immuneACCESS and kept in-frame rearrangements only. Not all clones are present; in checked studies, unresolved V genes account for under half, and no reason is known for the remainder. V, J and clone size reflect that table, while D and trimming were determined from the DNA. Within this sample are under 250,000 clones, with 81% of them counted one time only. In total, the top ten clones hold 6% to 9.5% of the sample.

Whole blood was collected in K2EDTA tubes by collaborating institutions according to the institutions' own protocols. For TCRbeta analysis, collaborators shipped samples as frozen whole blood, isolated PBMCs, or DNA extracted from either of those sample types. The chain links TRBV1 with TRBJ2-1; TRBD2, the table's D call, was not compared with the DNA. TRBV1 is a listed pseudogene. Source material: peripheral blood. This clonotype was obtained from a woman of 80 years or more with acute or convalescent COVID-19. The CDR3 is CTSSQDCTETSGGHYNEQFF. The base sequence is TGCACCAGCAGCCAAGACTGTACAGAGACTAGCGGGGGGCATTACAATGAGCAGTTCTTC.